These 32 T cell receptor beta chains were all obtained from the same sample, sequenced in a study of neurological immune-mediated disorders. TCRdb re-derived calls from the 5' RACE reads in MiXCR, one entry per CDR3 protein. The top ten hold about 1.6% of the sample, which has about 49,000 distinct CDR3 sequences, 10% seen once. As to time point: longitudinal time-point 1 (baseline). The sample comprised PBMCs. The receptors shown here come from a middle-aged woman in good health.

The sample holds many counts of this clonotype. V gene TRBV18 combines with J gene TRBJ2-1; D unresolved. V shed 3 bases and J shed 0 bases, with 9 bases lying between them. CDR1 and CDR2 from the germline V gene are KGHSH and LQKENI. There are 15 residues in the CDR3. CDR3 DNA sequence: TGTGCCAGCTCACCTATCAGGAGCTCCTACAATGAGCAGTTCTTC. Its translation: CASSPIRSSYNEQFF. The variable domain in full, completed from reference TRBV18 and TRBJ2-1, reads NAGVMQNPRHLVRRRGQEARLRCSPMKGHSHVYWYRQLPEEGLKFMVYLQKENIIDESGMPKERFSAEFPKEGPSILRIQQVVRGDSAAYFCASSPIRSSYNEQFFGPGTRLTVL.

This clonotype was observed a few times. The chain couples TRBV14 to TRBJ2-5, with a tentative D call TRBD2 (6 bases). The V gene's germline CDR1 is SGHDN and CDR2 FVKESK. The germline V and J ends were trimmed by 3 bases and 2 bases, with 22 bases remaining between them. The CDR3 runs 18 residues. The DNA of the CDR3 is TGTGCCAGCAGCCAGGGCGGGGATAGTTGGACCAAACAAGAGACCCAGTACTTC. This codes for CASSQGGDSWTKQETQYF.

In this sample, this clonotype turned up many times. The chain is built from TRBV4-3 and TRBJ2-7, with 9 nucleotides matching TRBD2. With 2 bases clipped from V and 5 bases from J, the junction kept 4 bases outside the gene matches. CDR1 LGHNA and CDR2 YSLEER come from the germline V gene. This CDR3 contains 14 residues. Here the CDR3 reads CASSQTSGRHEQYF. The CDR3, as DNA: TGCGCCAGCAGCCAAACTAGCGGGCGGCACGAGCAGTACTTC.

This clonotype was seen repeatedly, ten times or more. The CDR3 loop is CSARARAYNYGYTF. The CDR3 DNA follows: TGCAGTGCTAGAGCTAGGGCGTATAACTATGGCTACACCTTC. This rearrangement joins TRBV20-1 to TRBJ1-2; the D is unclear. In germline, CDR1 is DFQATT, CDR2 SNEGSKA (reference sequence). This CDR3 has 14 residues. The ends were cut back, 1 base at V and 1 base at J, with 10 bases in the middle.

This clonotype was picked up many times. J is TRBJ1-2 and V is TRBV7-2; perhaps TRBD1 as D (5 bases). Germline V lookup: CDR1 SGHTA, CDR2 FQGNSA. The CDR3 has 15 residues. V lost 1 base and J 5 bases, leaving 14 bases between the germline ends. DNA for the CDR3: TGTGCCAGCAGCTTAGATCCTCAGGGTCCGTATGGCTACACCTTC. Translating it yields CASSLDPQGPYGYTF.

Many counts were recorded for this clonotype. The chain uses TRBV5-5 and TRBJ2-5; D call uncertain. Germline CDR1 SGHKS, CDR2 YYEKEE (reference sequence). The V and J ends lost 0 bases and 1 base respectively, with 7 bases between them. The CDR3 is 14 amino acids. The CDR3 sequence: CASSLGQFQETQYF. CDR3 bases: TGTGCCAGCAGCTTGGGTCAGTTCCAAGAGACCCAGTACTTC.

This clonotype was counted ten times or more. The chain links TRBV7-9 to TRBJ1-1; TRBD1 matches at 7 bases. Germline CDR1 reads SEHNR; CDR2 reads FQNEAQ (reference sequence). The CDR3 is made up of 16 amino acids. J lost 1 base, V lost 5 bases, and 10 bases had no gene match. CDR3 bases: TGTGCCAGCAGCCGATCGACAGGGTTGGCGAACACTGAAGCTTTCTTT. Amino acids: CASSRSTGLANTEAFF. Full variable domain (rest looked up from reference TRBV7-9 and TRBJ1-1): DTGVSQNPRHKITKRGQNVTFRCDPISEHNRLYWYRQTLGQGPEFLTYFQNEAQLEKSRLLSDRFSAERPKGSFSTLEIQRTEQGDSAMYLCASSRSTGLANTEAFFGQGTRLTVV.

Ten or more counts support this clonotype. The gene calls are TRBV7-8 and TRBJ2-5, with D tentatively TRBD2 (6 bases). The CDR3 covers 14 residues. V lost 1 base and J 3 bases, leaving 9 bases between the germline ends. Per germline, CDR1 SGHVS and CDR2 FQNEAQ. This chain's CDR3 is CASSLVGGKETQYF. The CDR3 nucleotides are TGTGCCAGCAGCTTAGTCGGAGGGAAAGAGACCCAGTACTTC.

This clonotype was observed many times. The rearrangement links TRBV7-2 to TRBJ2-1; 9 positions match TRBD1. V was clipped by 1 base and J by 12 bases; unmatched bases: 10. The germline V gene has CDR1 SGHTA and CDR2 FQGNSA. The CDR3 has 15 residues. The CDR3 loop is CASSLDRDRVGGQFF. The CDR3 DNA is TGTGCCAGCAGCTTAGACAGGGACAGGGTGGGCGGGCAGTTCTTC.

This clonotype was observed many times. V usage is TRBV5-1 and J usage is TRBJ2-7; possible D gene TRBD1, 6 bases. The CDR3 totals 12 residues. CDR1 SGHRS and CDR2 YFSETQ come from the germline V gene. With 4 bases removed from V and 5 bases from J, the gap between germline ends came to 10 bases. This CDR3 reads CASSLQGNEQYF. CDR3 nucleotides: TGCGCCAGCAGCCTACAGGGAAACGAGCAGTACTTC.

This clonotype appeared many times. The chain combines TRBV20-1 with TRBJ2-1, with 9 bases identical to TRBD2. Germline CDR1 DFQATT, CDR2 SNEGSKA (reference sequence). Trimming took 3 bases from V and 7 from J; bases not matched to a gene: 13. There are 16 residues in the CDR3. The CDR3 protein is CSARDFRAGGRNEQFF. The CDR3 DNA reads as TGCAGTGCTAGGGACTTTCGAGCGGGGGGCAGGAATGAGCAGTTCTTC.

This clonotype was picked up many times. This chain links TRBV20-1 with TRBJ1-2, with a tentative D call TRBD1 (5 bases). The V gene's germline CDR1 is DFQATT and CDR2 SNEGSKA (reference sequence). Trimming stripped 0 bases from V and 9 bases from J, with 11 bases between. The CDR3 has 12 residues. CDR3 amino acids: CSARDLTASYTF. The DNA for the CDR3 is TGCAGTGCTAGAGATTTGACAGCCAGCTACACCTTC.

This clonotype appeared many times. The chain carries TRBV12-3 or TRBV12-4 and TRBJ1-3; 9 nucleotides match TRBD1. The CDR3 extends over 15 amino acids. The ends lost 3 bases at V and 2 bases at J; junction bases unmatched: 2. CDR3 region: CASSFWTGAGNTIYF. The DNA of the CDR3 is TGTGCCAGCAGTTTTTGGACAGGGGCTGGAAACACCATATATTTT.

The sample holds many counts of this clonotype. The chain couples TRBV5-1 to TRBJ2-3; D unclear. Germline V CDR1 and CDR2: SGHRS, YFSETQ. V was trimmed by 0 bases and J by 3 bases, leaving 11 bases between them. This CDR3 is 15 amino acids long. In DNA form, the CDR3 reads TGCGCCAGCAGCTTGGCCGGGTTAACAACAGATACGCAGTATTTT. Its translation is CASSLAGLTTDTQYF.

This clonotype was seen ten or more times. V and J are TRBV12-3 or TRBV12-4 and TRBJ2-5; 9 bases are shared with TRBD1. Losses at the gene ends were 6 bases for V and 5 bases for J; bases not matched to a gene: 10. This CDR3 contains 15 residues. This CDR3 reads CASSPATGGWETQYF. The CDR3 DNA reads TGTGCCAGCAGCCCAGCAACAGGGGGCTGGGAGACCCAGTACTTC.

This clonotype was seen many times. The chain employs TRBV25-1 and TRBJ1-5; 8 nucleotides align to TRBD1. Losses at the gene ends were 8 bases for V and 7 bases for J; bases not matched to a gene: 4. The length of the CDR3 is 12 residues. Germline V CDR1 and CDR2: MGHDK, SYGVNS. The CDR3 loop reads CASAGGEQPQHF. The CDR3 DNA reads TGTGCCAGCGCAGGGGGCGAACAGCCCCAGCATTTT.

Within the sample, this clonotype is medium-sized. V usage is TRBV20-1 and J usage is TRBJ2-3; no reliable D call. CDR1 is DFQATT, CDR2 SNEGSKA, per germline (reference sequence). V was clipped by 1 base and J by 0 bases, with 14 bases between them. CDR3 length: 16 residues. Here the CDR3 reads CSARGPPGGSTDTQYF. CDR3 coding DNA: TGCAGTGCTAGAGGACCCCCAGGTGGAAGCACAGATACGCAGTATTTT.

With regard to this clonotype: The DNA is omitted, as the CDR3 cannot be located on it reliably, and the CDR3 follows TCRdb's listing. The rearrangement uses TRBV7-2 and TRBJ2-2; the table calls TRBD1, which could not be checked here. CDR1 is SGHTA and CDR2 is FQGNSA in the germline V gene. The length of the CDR3 is 24 amino acids, counting both ends. CDR3 sequence reads: CASSKRAGEDYGYTFGSGTGELFF.

This clonotype was observed at least ten times. The V and J genes are TRBV7-2 and TRBJ1-2; 11 bases match TRBD1. The V segment lost 6 bases and the J segment 6 bases; nucleotides outside the gene matches: 3. This CDR3 spans 13 amino acids. CDR1 SGHTA and CDR2 FQGNSA come from the germline V gene. This CDR3 is CASSWTGGHGYTF. CDR3 nucleotide sequence: TGTGCCAGCAGTTGGACAGGGGGCCATGGCTACACCTTC.

This clonotype was picked up many times. The chain has TRBV12-3 or TRBV12-4 and TRBJ2-7; D tentatively fits TRBD1 or TRBD2 (5 bases each). The V end lost 8 bases, the J end lost 12 bases, and 17 bases lay between the germline ends. The CDR3 contains 11 residues. The CDR3 region is CASGPGTVPYF. CDR3 bases: TGTGCCAGCGGGCCGGGGACGGTGCCGTACTTC.

This clonotype was detected many times. V usage is TRBV6-2 or TRBV6-3 and J usage is TRBJ2-5; 8 bases fit TRBD1. The V gene's germline CDR1 is MNHEY and CDR2 SVGEGT. The CDR3 runs 13 residues. V was pared by 6 bases and J by 7 bases, with 7 bases of the junction left unmatched. This CDR3 is CASSGQGIGTQYF. The CDR3, as DNA: TGTGCCAGCAGCGGACAGGGAATAGGGACCCAGTACTTC.

Ten or more counts support this clonotype. The chain links TRBV6-1 to TRBJ1-2; D ambiguous. Trimming took off 1 base at V and 0 bases at J, with 9 bases between the two ends. Germline values: CDR1 MNHNS, CDR2 SASEGT. The CDR3 is 15 residues long. The CDR3, as DNA: TGTGCCAGCAGTGAAGTGGCAGCCACTAACTATGGCTACACCTTC. It encodes CASSEVAATNYGYTF.

This clonotype was observed at least ten times. The genes are TRBV4-3 and TRBJ2-7, with TRBD2 identical over 11 bases. With V trimmed by 4 bases and J by 1 base, 3 bases remained unmatched. CDR1 is LGHNA, CDR2 YSLEER, per germline. The CDR3 is 15 amino acids. The CDR3 loop reads CASSPGTSGSYEQYF. DNA for the CDR3: TGCGCCAGCAGCCCCGGGACTAGCGGTTCCTACGAGCAGTACTTC.

This clonotype was recorded at least ten times. The chain employs TRBV9 and TRBJ1-2, with D uncertain. This CDR3 has 15 amino acids. Trimming pared 0 bases from V and 5 bases from J, leaving 14 bases between. CDR1 is SGDLS and CDR2 is YYNGEE in the germline V gene. The CDR3 protein is CASSVEANSPYGYTF. The CDR3 nucleotides are TGTGCCAGCAGCGTAGAAGCGAACAGCCCTTATGGCTACACCTTC.

The sample holds many counts of this clonotype. The rearrangement links TRBV7-2 to TRBJ1-3; 7 bases are shared with TRBD1. Germline V gene lookup returns CDR1 SGHTA and CDR2 FQGNSA. The ends lost 5 bases at V and 0 bases at J; junction bases unmatched: 10. CDR3 size: 17 residues. CDR3 sequence reads: CASSQGGPTRSGNTIYF. CDR3 in DNA: TGTGCCAGCAGCCAGGGGGGGCCCACCCGCTCTGGAAACACCATATATTTT. The full variable domain, its missing parts supplied by reference TRBV7-2 and TRBJ1-3, is GAGVSQSPSNKVTEKGKDVELRCDPISGHTALYWYRQSLGQGLEFLIYFQGNSAPDKSGLPSDRFSAERTGGSVSTLTIQRTQQEDSAVYLCASSQGGPTRSGNTIYFGEGSWLTVV.

This clonotype was seen ten or more times. The chain carries TRBV3-1 and TRBJ2-1; 7 bases line up with TRBD2. Germline V CDR1 and CDR2: LGHDT, YNNKEL (reference sequence). This CDR3 is 16 amino acids long. Trimming cost V 4 bases and J 7 bases; bases outside gene matches: 13. DNA of the CDR3: TGTGCCAGCAGCCGCACCCCTGCGGGAGTTGGAAATGAGCAGTTCTTC. Its translation is CASSRTPAGVGNEQFF.

In this sample, this clonotype turned up many times. The CDR3 bases are TGTGCCAGCAGCCTTCTACCTGCCGGCAGCGCTAGCACAGATACGCAGTATTTT. This sequence encodes CASSLLPAGSASTDTQYF. This sequence joins TRBV7-2 and TRBJ2-3; D call uncertain. The V end was cut by 5 bases, the J end by 0 bases, with 21 bases between. The germline gives CDR1 SGHTA, CDR2 FQGNSA. The CDR3 extends over 18 amino acids.

This clonotype was counted between two and nine times. CDR3: CASSPAAVRNTEAFF. CDR3 coding DNA: TGTGCCAGCTCACCAGCGGCAGTAAGGAACACTGAAGCTTTCTTT. The J gene is TRBJ1-1, the V gene TRBV18; no definite D call. Germline V lookup: CDR1 KGHSH, CDR2 LQKENI. The CDR3 extends over 15 amino acids. V was clipped by 2 bases and J by 1 base, with 11 bases between them.

In this sample, this clonotype turned up many times. The gene calls are TRBV7-8 and TRBJ1-5; no reliable D call. The CDR3 consists of 16 residues. V lost 5 bases and J lost 1, with 15 bases in between. Per the germline V gene, CDR1 is SGHVS and CDR2 is FQNEAQ. CDR3 sequence reads: CASSPSPGRSNQPQHF. For the CDR3, the DNA is TGTGCCAGCAGCCCCAGCCCCGGGAGGAGCAATCAGCCCCAGCATTTT.

A note on this clonotype: A read error may be the cause here, since a much bigger clone is one base away. This sequence joins TRBV7-2 and TRBJ2-2, with a tentative D call TRBD2 (6 bases). Germline V gene sequence: CDR1 SGHTA, CDR2 FQGNSA. The CDR3 totals 17 residues. CDR3 DNA: TGTGCCAACAGCCTAACGATAGCGGCAGGGAACACCGGGGAGCTGTTTTTT. It specifies CANSLTIAAGNTGELFF.

Ten or more counts support this clonotype. This chain uses TRBV7-9 with TRBJ1-1; D gene ambiguous. CDR3 length: 13 residues. Germline V lookup: CDR1 SEHNR, CDR2 FQNEAQ (reference sequence). Trimming shortened V by 7 bases and J by 5 bases, and 14 bases separated the two germline ends. The CDR3 is CASNLLVGTEAFF. In DNA, the CDR3 is TGTGCCAGCAACCTTTTAGTGGGGACTGAAGCTTTCTTT.

This clonotype was found many times. DNA for the CDR3: TGCGCCAGCAGCTCGGGACAGCTCGGGGGAGAGACCCAGTACTTC. This gives the protein CASSSGQLGGETQYF. The chain links TRBV5-1 to TRBJ2-5, with a tentative D call TRBD1 (7 bases). This CDR3 is built from 15 residues. Trimming took 3 bases from V and 4 from J, leaving 16 bases between them. Germline V gene lookup returns CDR1 SGHRS and CDR2 YFSETQ.